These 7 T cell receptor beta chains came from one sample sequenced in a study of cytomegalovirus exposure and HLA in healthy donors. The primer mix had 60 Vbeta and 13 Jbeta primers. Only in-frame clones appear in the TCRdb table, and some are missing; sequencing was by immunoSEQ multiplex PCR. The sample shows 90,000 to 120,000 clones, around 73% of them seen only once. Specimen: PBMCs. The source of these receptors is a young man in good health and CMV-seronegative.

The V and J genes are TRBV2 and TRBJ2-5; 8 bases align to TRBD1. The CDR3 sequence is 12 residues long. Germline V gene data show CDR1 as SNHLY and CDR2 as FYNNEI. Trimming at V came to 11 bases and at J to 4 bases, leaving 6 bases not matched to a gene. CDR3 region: CAGRQGPETQYF. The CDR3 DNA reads TGTGCCGGAAGACAGGGGCCAGAGACCCAGTACTTC.

The CDR3 loop reads CASSLRAGDSWEQYF. The CDR3 DNA reads TGTGCCAGCAGCTTAAGGGCGGGAGATTCTTGGGAGCAGTACTTC. V usage is TRBV7-3 and J usage is TRBJ2-7; 7 bases map to TRBD2. The CDR3 runs 15 residues. V dropped 1 base and J dropped 7; count of bases not matched to a gene: 10. Per the germline V gene, CDR1 is SGHTA and CDR2 is FQGTGA. Filled out from reference TRBV7-3 and TRBJ2-7, the complete variable domain reads GAGVSQTPSNKVTEKGKYVELRCDPISGHTALYWYRQSLGQGPEFLIYFQGTGAADDSGLPNDRFFAVRPEGSVSTLKIQRTERGDSAVYLCASSLRAGDSWEQYFGPGTRLTVT.

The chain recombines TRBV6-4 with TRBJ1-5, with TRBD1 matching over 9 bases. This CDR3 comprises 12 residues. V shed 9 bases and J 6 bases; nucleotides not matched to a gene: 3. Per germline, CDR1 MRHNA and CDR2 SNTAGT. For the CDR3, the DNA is TGTGCCAGGGGACAGGGTCTTCAGCCCCAGCATTTT. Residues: CARGQGLQPQHF.

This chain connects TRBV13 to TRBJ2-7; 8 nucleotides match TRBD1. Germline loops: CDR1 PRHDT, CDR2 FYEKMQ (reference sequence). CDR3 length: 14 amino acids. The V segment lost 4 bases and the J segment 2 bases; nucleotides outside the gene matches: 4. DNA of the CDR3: TGTGCCAGCAGCTCCCGGGACAGGACCTACGAGCAGTACTTC. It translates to CASSSRDRTYEQYF.

Here the CDR3 DNA reads TGTGCCAGCAGTTTGATCGGAACTAGCGGGAAGGTTGCGCAGTTCTTC. As protein: CASSLIGTSGKVAQFF. The rearrangement joins TRBV27 to TRBJ2-1; 10 nucleotides line up with TRBD2. This CDR3 has 16 amino acids. CDR1 is MNHEY, CDR2 SMNVEV, per germline (reference sequence). V dropped 3 bases and J dropped 12; count of bases not matched to a gene: 14.

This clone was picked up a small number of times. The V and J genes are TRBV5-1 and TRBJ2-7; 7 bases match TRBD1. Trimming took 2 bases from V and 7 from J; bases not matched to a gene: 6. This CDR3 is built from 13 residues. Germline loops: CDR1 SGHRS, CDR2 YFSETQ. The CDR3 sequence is CASSFEGGGEQYF. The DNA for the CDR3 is TGCGCCAGCAGCTTTGAAGGGGGCGGGGAGCAGTACTTC. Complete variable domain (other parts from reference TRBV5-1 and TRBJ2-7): KAGVTQTPRYLIKTRGQQVTLSCSPISGHRSVSWYQQTPGQGLQFLFEYFSETQRNKGNFPGRFSGRQFSNSRSEMNVSTLELGDSALYLCASSFEGGGEQYFGPGTRLTVT.

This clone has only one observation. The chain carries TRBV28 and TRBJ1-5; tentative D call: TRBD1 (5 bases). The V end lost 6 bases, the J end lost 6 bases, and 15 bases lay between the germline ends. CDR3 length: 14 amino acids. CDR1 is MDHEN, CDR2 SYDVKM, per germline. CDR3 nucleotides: TGTGCCAGCAGAACAGGTCCGGGGGGTCAGCCCCAGCATTTT. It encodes CASRTGPGGQPQHF.